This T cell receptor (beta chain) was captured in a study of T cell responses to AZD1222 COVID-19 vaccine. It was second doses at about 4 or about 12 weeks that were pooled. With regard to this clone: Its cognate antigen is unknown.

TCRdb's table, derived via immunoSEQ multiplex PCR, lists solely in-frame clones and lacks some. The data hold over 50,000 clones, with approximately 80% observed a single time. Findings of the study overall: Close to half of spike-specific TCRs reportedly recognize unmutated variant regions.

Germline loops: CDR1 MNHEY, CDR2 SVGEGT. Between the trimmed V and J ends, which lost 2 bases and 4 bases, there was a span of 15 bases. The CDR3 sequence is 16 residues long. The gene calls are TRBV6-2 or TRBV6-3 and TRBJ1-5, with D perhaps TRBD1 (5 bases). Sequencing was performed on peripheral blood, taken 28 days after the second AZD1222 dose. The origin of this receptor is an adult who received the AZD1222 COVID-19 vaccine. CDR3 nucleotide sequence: TGTGCCAGCAGTTACGGGGGGGGGATTCGAAATCAGCCCCAGCATTTT. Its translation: CASSYGGGIRNQPQHF.